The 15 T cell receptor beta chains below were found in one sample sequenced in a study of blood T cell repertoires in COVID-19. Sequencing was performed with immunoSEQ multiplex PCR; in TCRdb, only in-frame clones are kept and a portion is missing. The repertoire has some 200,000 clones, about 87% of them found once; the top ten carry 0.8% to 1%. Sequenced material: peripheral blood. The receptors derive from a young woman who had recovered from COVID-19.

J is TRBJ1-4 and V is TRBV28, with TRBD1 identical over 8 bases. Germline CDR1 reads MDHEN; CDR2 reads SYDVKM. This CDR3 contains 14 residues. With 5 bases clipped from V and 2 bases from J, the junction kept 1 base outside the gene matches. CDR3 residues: CASSQGATNEKLFF. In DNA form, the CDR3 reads TGTGCCAGCAGTCAGGGGGCGACTAATGAAAAACTGTTTTTT.

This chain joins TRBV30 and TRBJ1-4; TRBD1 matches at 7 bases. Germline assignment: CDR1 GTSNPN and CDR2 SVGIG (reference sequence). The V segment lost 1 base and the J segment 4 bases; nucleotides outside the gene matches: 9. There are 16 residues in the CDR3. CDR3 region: CAWSGSVTGDNEKLFF. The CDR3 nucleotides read TGTGCCTGGAGTGGGTCCGTAACAGGGGATAATGAAAAACTGTTTTTT.

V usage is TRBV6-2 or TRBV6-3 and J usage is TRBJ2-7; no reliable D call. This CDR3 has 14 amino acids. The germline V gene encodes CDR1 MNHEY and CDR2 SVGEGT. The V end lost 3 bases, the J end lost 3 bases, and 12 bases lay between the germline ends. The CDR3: CASSYVATVYEQYF. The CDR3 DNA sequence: TGTGCCAGCAGTTATGTCGCCACGGTCTACGAGCAGTACTTC.

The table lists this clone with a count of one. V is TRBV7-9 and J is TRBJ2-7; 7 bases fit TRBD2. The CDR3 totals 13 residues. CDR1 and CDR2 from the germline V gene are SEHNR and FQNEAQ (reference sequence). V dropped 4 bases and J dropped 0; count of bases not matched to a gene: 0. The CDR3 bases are TGTGCCAGCAGCTCTAGCGGCTCCTACGAGCAGTACGTC. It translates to CASSSSGSYEQYV.

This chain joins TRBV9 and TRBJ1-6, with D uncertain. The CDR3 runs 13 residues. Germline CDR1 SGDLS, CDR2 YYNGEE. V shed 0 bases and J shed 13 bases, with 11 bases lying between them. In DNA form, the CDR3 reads TGTGCCAGCAGCGTAGGGCCTGAAGCGCCCCTCCACTTT. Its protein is CASSVGPEAPLHF.

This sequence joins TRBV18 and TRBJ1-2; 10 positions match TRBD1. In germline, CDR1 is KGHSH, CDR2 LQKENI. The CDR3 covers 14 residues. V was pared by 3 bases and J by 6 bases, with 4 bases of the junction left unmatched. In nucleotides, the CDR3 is TGTGCCAGCTCACCCTGGACAGGGGGGGATGGCTACACCTTC. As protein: CASSPWTGGDGYTF.

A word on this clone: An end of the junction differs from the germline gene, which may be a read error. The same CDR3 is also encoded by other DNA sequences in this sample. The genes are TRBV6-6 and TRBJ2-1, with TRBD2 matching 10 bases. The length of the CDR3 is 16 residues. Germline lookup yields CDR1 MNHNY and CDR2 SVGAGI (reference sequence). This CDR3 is CASSYSYSGGSNEQFF. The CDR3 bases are TGTGCCAGTAGTTACTCGTATAGCGGGGGGAGTAATGAGCAGTTCTTC.

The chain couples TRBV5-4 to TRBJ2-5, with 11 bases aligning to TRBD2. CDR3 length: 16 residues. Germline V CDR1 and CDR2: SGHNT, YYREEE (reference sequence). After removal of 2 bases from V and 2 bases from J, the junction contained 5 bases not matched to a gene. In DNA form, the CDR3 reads TGTGCCAGCAGCTTAAGACTAGCGGGGAAACAAGAGACCCAGTACTTC. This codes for CASSLRLAGKQETQYF.

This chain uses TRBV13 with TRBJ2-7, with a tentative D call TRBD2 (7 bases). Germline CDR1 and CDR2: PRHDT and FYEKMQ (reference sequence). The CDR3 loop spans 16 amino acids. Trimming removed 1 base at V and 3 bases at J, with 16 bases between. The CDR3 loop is CASSLVGGRKGYEQYF. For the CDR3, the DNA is TGTGCCAGCAGCTTAGTCGGGGGGCGCAAAGGCTACGAGCAGTACTTC.

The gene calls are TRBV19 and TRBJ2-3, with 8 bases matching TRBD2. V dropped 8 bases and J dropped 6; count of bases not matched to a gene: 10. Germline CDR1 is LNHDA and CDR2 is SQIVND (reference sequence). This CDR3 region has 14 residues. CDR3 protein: CASGKREYRDTQYF. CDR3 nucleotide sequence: TGTGCCAGTGGAAAGCGGGAGTACCGGGATACGCAGTATTTT.

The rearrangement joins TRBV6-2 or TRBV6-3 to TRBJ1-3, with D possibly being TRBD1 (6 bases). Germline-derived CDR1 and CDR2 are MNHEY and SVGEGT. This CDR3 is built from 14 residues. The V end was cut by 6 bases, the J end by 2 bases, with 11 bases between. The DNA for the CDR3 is TGTGCCAGCAGCCCCGGACAGCCTGGAAACACCATATATTTT. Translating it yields CASSPGQPGNTIYF.

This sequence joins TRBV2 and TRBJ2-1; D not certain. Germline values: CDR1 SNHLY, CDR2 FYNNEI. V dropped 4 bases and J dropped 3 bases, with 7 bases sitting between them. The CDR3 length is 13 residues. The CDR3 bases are TGTGCCAGCAGTGTAACCTACTACAATGAGCAGTTCTTC. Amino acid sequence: CASSVTYYNEQFF.

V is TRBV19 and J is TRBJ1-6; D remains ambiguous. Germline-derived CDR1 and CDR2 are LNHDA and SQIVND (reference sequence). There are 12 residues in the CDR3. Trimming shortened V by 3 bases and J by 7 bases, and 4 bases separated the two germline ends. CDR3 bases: TGTGCCAGTAGTATCCTGAATTCACCCCTCCACTTT. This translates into CASSILNSPLHF.

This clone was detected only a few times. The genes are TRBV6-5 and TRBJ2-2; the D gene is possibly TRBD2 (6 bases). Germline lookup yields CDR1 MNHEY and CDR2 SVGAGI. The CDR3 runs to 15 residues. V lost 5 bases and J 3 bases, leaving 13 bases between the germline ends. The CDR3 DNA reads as TGTGCCAGCAGTCCCCCGGGGGATGACACCGGGGAGCTGTTTTTT. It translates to CASSPPGDDTGELFF.

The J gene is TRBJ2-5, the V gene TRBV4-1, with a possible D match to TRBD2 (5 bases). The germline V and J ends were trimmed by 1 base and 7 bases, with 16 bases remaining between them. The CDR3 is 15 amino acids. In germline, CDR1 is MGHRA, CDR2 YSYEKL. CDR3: CASSQGRERPSTQYF. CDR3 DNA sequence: TGCGCCAGCAGCCAAGGACGCGAGCGGCCTTCGACCCAGTACTTC.